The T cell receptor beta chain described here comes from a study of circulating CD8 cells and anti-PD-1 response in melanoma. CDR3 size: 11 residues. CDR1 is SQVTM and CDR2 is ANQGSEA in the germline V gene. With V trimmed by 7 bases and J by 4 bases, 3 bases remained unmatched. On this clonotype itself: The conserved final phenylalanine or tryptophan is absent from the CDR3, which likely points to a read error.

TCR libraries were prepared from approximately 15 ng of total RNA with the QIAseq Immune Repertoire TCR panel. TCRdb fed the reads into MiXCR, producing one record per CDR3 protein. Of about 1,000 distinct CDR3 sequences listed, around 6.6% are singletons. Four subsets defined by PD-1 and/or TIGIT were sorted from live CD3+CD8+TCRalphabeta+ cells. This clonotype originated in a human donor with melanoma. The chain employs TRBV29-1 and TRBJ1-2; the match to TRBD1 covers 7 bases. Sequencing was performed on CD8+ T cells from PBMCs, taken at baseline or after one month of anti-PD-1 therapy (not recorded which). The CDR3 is CSGRDSYGYTL. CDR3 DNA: TGCAGCGGCCGGGACAGCTATGGCTACACCCTT.